This TCR beta chain was found in a study of tumor-infiltrating lymphocytes in primary liver carcinoma. Taking roughly 20-34 mg of unsorted bulk tissue, the authors co-extracted RNA and DNA. V was shortened by 0 bases and J by 9 bases, with 15 bases between the two germline ends. Per germline, CDR1 SGHRS and CDR2 YFSETQ. This CDR3 region has 15 residues. A primer in the constant region served to generate TCR beta cDNA from 500 to 600 ng of total RNA. The TCR beta library was amplified through three nested multiplex PCR rounds in a modified ARM-PCR procedure. PCR rounds one and two used TRBV1-TRBV30 forward primers with a C-beta reverse primer for 10 cycles each. TCRdb re-analysed the multiplex PCR reads in MiXCR, keeping a single row per CDR3 protein. This sample has about 92,000 distinct CDR3 sequences, with approximately 68% found just once. This clonotype was observed a few times.

The genes are TRBV5-1 and TRBJ2-2, with D uncertain. This TCR derives from a man in his forties or fifties with primary liver carcinoma and hepatitis B virus infection. Source material: tumor-adjacent normal liver tissue. In DNA form, the CDR3 reads TGCGCCAGCAGCTTGGAACCTTCCCAGGCCCGGGAGCTGTTTTTT. Its protein product is CASSLEPSQARELFF.